The table lists the clone carrying this T cell receptor beta chain with a count of one. Its antigen is still unknown. This record belongs to a study of cytomegalovirus exposure and HLA in healthy donors. Study-level points and caveats: Immune exposure data for these donors was limited to CMV serostatus. Most TCR sequences were seen very rarely across donors, but some public TCRs occurred in many.

Trimming removed 10 bases from V and 4 bases from J, with 11 bases in between. Germline V gives CDR1 LNHDA, CDR2 SQIVND (reference sequence). This CDR3 spans 12 amino acids. Primers included in the PCR were 60 Vbeta and 13 Jbeta primers. The repertoire was sequenced with immunoSEQ multiplex PCR; TCRdb's copy has only in-frame clones and lacks some. Of about 210,000 clones in the sample, over 75% were seen once. Sequenced material: PBMCs. This chain links TRBV19 with TRBJ2-1; D is unresolved. This receptor was obtained from a woman aged 45-60 years in good health and CMV-seropositive. The CDR3 nucleotides are TGTGCCACTCACGACAAGTACAATGAGCAGTTCTTC. This encodes CATHDKYNEQFF.